These 8 T cell receptor beta chains share one sample of origin, sequenced in a study of blood T cell repertoires in COVID-19. Here immunoSEQ multiplex PCR was the method, and the copy in TCRdb shows in-frame clones only, minus some. The sample has roughly 200,000 clones, roughly 85% seen once. The sample consisted of PBMCs or T cells enriched from blood (not recorded which). The receptors were sampled from a man aged 35-49 years who had recovered from COVID-19.

This chain links TRBV19 with TRBJ2-3, with TRBD2 matching 10 bases. Germline lookup yields CDR1 LNHDA and CDR2 SQIVND (reference sequence). V trimming: 3 bases; J trimming: 5 bases; junction bases outside the gene matches: 5. This CDR3 spans 15 amino acids. The CDR3 DNA follows: TGTGCCAGTAGTATCCTAGCGGGAGATGTAGATACGCAGTATTTT. Translating it yields CASSILAGDVDTQYF.

The V gene is TRBV5-1, the J gene TRBJ2-5; 11 bases agree with TRBD1. The CDR3 is made up of 16 amino acids. CDR1 and CDR2 from the germline V gene are SGHRS and YFSETQ. V lost 5 bases to trimming and J lost 6 bases; unmatched junction nucleotides: 12. The CDR3 loop is CASSSWTGGVVKTQYF. The CDR3 DNA sequence: TGCGCCAGCAGTAGTTGGACAGGGGGCGTAGTAAAGACCCAGTACTTC.

CDR3 DNA sequence: TGCGCCAGCAGCTTCCTAACACAGGGCGAAGAGACCCAGTACTTC. As protein: CASSFLTQGEETQYF. V and J are TRBV5-1 and TRBJ2-5, with D tentatively TRBD1 (6 bases). The V gene lost 2 bases and the J gene lost 3 bases, with 14 bases spanning the gap. CDR1 SGHRS and CDR2 YFSETQ come from the germline V gene. This CDR3 spans 15 amino acids.

The DNA of the CDR3 is TGTGCCAGCAGTCACAGAACTAGCGGGGTTGATACGCAGTATTTT. Translation gives CASSHRTSGVDTQYF. This rearrangement joins TRBV6-5 to TRBJ2-3, with 10 bases identical to TRBD2. The germline V gene has CDR1 MNHEY and CDR2 SVGAGI. The CDR3 length is 15 residues. V dropped 5 bases and J dropped 6; count of bases not matched to a gene: 8.

The chain joins TRBV27 to TRBJ2-1; D may be TRBD2 (7 bases). CDR1 and CDR2 (germline): MNHEY, SMNVEV (reference sequence). CDR3 length: 16 amino acids. V was cut by 8 bases and J by 6 bases, with 23 bases left in between. The CDR3 region is CASFIGPGGRANEQFF. CDR3 in DNA: TGTGCCAGCTTTATCGGACCCGGGGGGCGAGCCAATGAGCAGTTCTTC.

The chain joins TRBV11-2 to TRBJ2-1, with 9 nucleotides matching TRBD2. Germline V gives CDR1 SGHAT, CDR2 FQNNGV. The J segment lost 3 bases and the V segment lost 1 base, leaving 1 base of the junction unmatched. This CDR3 is built from 15 residues. The CDR3 is CASSLALAGYNEQFF. The CDR3 DNA is TGTGCCAGCAGCTTAGCACTAGCGGGCTACAATGAGCAGTTCTTC.

The V gene is TRBV11-2, the J gene TRBJ2-2; no clear D gene. The CDR3 length is 14 residues. Germline CDR1 reads SGHAT; CDR2 reads FQNNGV. The germline V and J ends were trimmed by 4 bases and 3 bases, with 9 bases remaining between them. The CDR3 is CASSSGSYTGELFF. CDR3 bases: TGTGCCAGCAGCTCGGGTTCGTACACCGGGGAGCTGTTTTTT.

The V call is TRBV6-2 or TRBV6-3, the J call TRBJ2-1; 8 positions agree with TRBD2. The length of the CDR3 is 16 residues. CDR1 and CDR2 from the germline V gene are MNHEY and SVGEGT. V trimming: 2 bases; J trimming: 4 bases; junction bases outside the gene matches: 7. The DNA for the CDR3 is TGTGCCAGCAGTTACGGGGTAGCGGGGAGTTACAATGAGCAGTTCTTC. Its protein is CASSYGVAGSYNEQFF.